This TCR beta chain was sequenced in a study of cytomegalovirus exposure and HLA in healthy donors. Sequencing used immunoSEQ multiplex PCR; TCRdb keeps in-frame clones, though not all of them. The top ten clones hold under 7.5% of a sample with 150,000 to 200,000 clones, roughly 84% of them seen once. Per the germline V gene, CDR1 is GTSNPN and CDR2 is SVGIG (reference sequence). V gave up 1 base and J gave up 1 base, with 4 bases separating them. This CDR3 is built from 12 residues. This clone showed up just a few times. The genes are TRBV30 and TRBJ1-1, with D uncertain. The receptor was isolated from a man between 18 and 29 years old in good health and CMV-seropositive. Material: PBMCs. The CDR3: CAWSDGNTEAFF. As DNA, the CDR3 is TGTGCCTGGAGTGACGGGAACACTGAAGCTTTCTTT.